The rows below give T cell receptor beta chains drawn from one sample of a study of T cells in Graves' hyperthyroidism and ophthalmopathy. Each CDR3 protein gets one entry after TCRdb re-called the multiplex PCR reads with MiXCR. The repertoire consists of about 600,000 distinct CDR3 sequences, with more than 15% occurring once and the leading ten covering around 3.5%. Sequenced: blood. Receptors were obtained from a woman in her thirties or forties with Graves' ophthalmopathy. CDR3s include the opening cysteine and the closing phenylalanine or tryptophan. D genes are given only for firm matches. Part of the rows lack a size; the others show once, few, many or a class for expanded clones.

few	NA	TRBJ2-3	TRBV5-6	TGTGCCAGCAGTATGCCCCACTTAACAGATACGCAGTATTTT	CASSMPHLTDTQYF
many	TRBD1	TRBJ2-5	TRBV2	TGTGCCAGCATCCCACGGGACAGCCAAGAGACCCAGTACTTC	CASIPRDSQETQYF
many	NA	TRBJ2-7	TRBV20-1	TGCAGTGCTTCCGGGACACCACACTCCTACGAGCAGTACTTC	CSASGTPHSYEQYF
few	NA	TRBJ2-1	TRBV10-3	TGTGCCATCAGTGAGGGACAGAACAATGAGCAGTTCTTC	CAISEGQNNEQFF
NA	TRBD1	TRBJ1-2	TRBV27	TGTGCCAGCAGTTTATTTGGACAGGGATTATATGGCTACACCTTC	CASSLFGQGLYGYTF
once	TRBD2	TRBJ2-7	TRBV20-1	TGCAGTGCAAAACTAGCGGGGGGAACGGCCTACGAGCAGTACTTC	CSAKLAGGTAYEQYF
many	NA	TRBJ2-3	TRBV28	TGTGCCAGCAGTTTATTTAGGCCAGCAAGCACAGATACGCAGTATTTT	CASSLFRPASTDTQYF
NA	TRBD1	TRBJ2-1	TRBV7-9	TGTGCCAGCAGCACACACAGGGGGAGCTCCTACAATGAGCAGTTCTTC	CASSTHRGSSYNEQFF
once	NA	TRBJ2-2	TRBV9	TGTGCCAGCAGCGTAGGGCTACCCGCCGGGGAGCTGTTTTTT	CASSVGLPAGELFF
NA	NA	TRBJ2-3	TRBV19	TGTGCCAGTAGTGACCTCCAGGGGGGCGGTTCAGATACGCAGTATTTT	CASSDLQGGGSDTQYF
many	TRBD1	TRBJ2-1	TRBV20-1	TGCAGTGCTCAGGACAGGGCGGCCTACAATGAGCAGTTCTTC	CSAQDRAAYNEQFF
many	NA	TRBJ1-5	TRBV28	TGTGCCAGCAGTTCCACAGGGATGCAGCCCCAGCATTTT	CASSSTGMQPQHF
many	NA	TRBJ2-7	TRBV18	TGTGCCAGCTCACCAAACACCTCGGGGGAGCAGTACTTC	CASSPNTSGEQYF
many	NA	TRBJ2-2	TRBV2	TGTGCCAGCAGGAGTGGGACACTCAACACCGGGGAGCTGTTTTTT	CASRSGTLNTGELFF
NA	NA	TRBJ2-3	TRBV7-3	TGTGCCAGCAGCCGGCCCGAGGGGGTTCTGTATTTT	CASSRPEGVLYF
NA	TRBD1	TRBJ1-6	TRBV24-1	TGTGCCACCAGTGATTGGGACAGGCGGGTTAATTCACCCCTCCACTTT	CATSDWDRRVNSPLHF
many	NA	TRBJ2-2	TRBV5-1	TGCGCCAGCAGCTTGGGAGGACAGCCTGTCACCGGGGAGCTGTTTTTT	CASSLGGQPVTGELFF
many	NA	TRBJ1-5	TRBV6-1	TGTGCCAGCAGTGAAGGTGGGACCTTCACTCAGCCCCAGCATTTT	CASSEGGTFTQPQHF
many	NA	TRBJ1-2	TRBV20-1	TGCAGTGCCAGGGACTTCAGCGGGCACACCTTC	CSARDFSGHTF
many	NA	TRBJ2-2	TRBV3-1	TGTGCCAGCAGCCAAGATTCGCCAGGAAACACCGGGGAGCTGTTTTTT	CASSQDSPGNTGELFF
few	TRBD1	TRBJ1-1	TRBV28	TGTGCCAGTAGACAGACAGGGGCCGGCACTGAAGCTTTCTTT	CASRQTGAGTEAFF
NA	NA	TRBJ1-4	TRBV28	TGTGCCAGCAGTTTGGGACTGCAAAATGAAAAACTGTTTTTT	CASSLGLQNEKLFF
many	NA	TRBJ1-3	TRBV3-1	TGTGCCAGCAGCCAGGAAGTCAGCTCTGGAAACACCATATATTTT	CASSQEVSSGNTIYF
NA	NA	TRBJ2-2	TRBV4-1	TGCGCCAGCAGCCTTCCCGAAATCATAGGGGGCACCGGGGAGCTGTTTTTT	CASSLPEIIGGTGELFF
few	NA	TRBJ1-4	TRBV28	TGTGCCAGCAGTTTTATAGGTCGGAAAAATGAAAAACTGTTTTTT	CASSFIGRKNEKLFF
NA	NA	TRBJ2-1	TRBV2	TGTGCCAGTATGAGGGGGGGGGCCGCTAATGATGAGCAGTTCTTC	CASMRGGAANDEQFF
NA	TRBD1	TRBJ1-2	TRBV6-1	TGTGCCAGCAGTGGAACACAGGGGCTCAACTATGGCTACACCTTC	CASSGTQGLNYGYTF
NA	NA	TRBJ1-5	TRBV30	TGTGCCTGGAGTATACAGGCGCATCAGCCCCAGCATTTT	CAWSIQAHQPQHF
many	NA	TRBJ2-1	TRBV20-1	TGCAGTGCTAGGAGGACTAACAACAATGAGCAGTTCTTC	CSARRTNNNEQFF
NA	NA	TRBJ1-2	TRBV5-1	TGCGCCAGCCGGGGGGAAGAGGGCCCGAAGGATGGCTACACCTTC	CASRGEEGPKDGYTF
many	NA	TRBJ1-5	TRBV28	TGTGCCAGCAGTTTATCGGTTGGGCAGCCCCAGCATTTT	CASSLSVGQPQHF
NA	NA	TRBJ1-4	TRBV11-2	TGTGCCAGCAGCTTATACCGGGCCGATAATGAAAAACTGTTTTTT	CASSLYRADNEKLFF
many	TRBD1	TRBJ2-1	TRBV20-1	TGCAGTGCCTACCCCCGGACAGGGGTCTACAATGAGCAGTTCTTC	CSAYPRTGVYNEQFF
NA	NA	TRBJ1-4	TRBV15	TGTGCCACCAGCAGGGGCCGGGACCGGGAAAAACTGTTTTTT	CATSRGRDREKLFF
NA	NA	TRBJ2-1	TRBV3-1	TGTGCCAGCAGCCAAAGTCGTGGGGGGGGGCCCGGGTCCTACAATGAGCAGTTCTTC	CASSQSRGGGPGSYNEQFF
NA	NA	TRBJ2-7	TRBV5-4	TGTGCCAGCAGCCCCGGGACAGAGACTAGTGCGTCCTACGAGCAGTACTTC	CASSPGTETSASYEQYF
many	TRBD1	TRBJ1-2	TRBV28	TGTGCCAGCAGTGGAGCGGACAGGGGCGGCTATGGCTACACCTTC	CASSGADRGGYGYTF
NA	TRBD2	TRBJ2-7	TRBV5-1	TGCGCCAGCAGCTTGGCCAGCGGGACTTTAACCTACGAGCAGTACTTC	CASSLASGTLTYEQYF
many	NA	TRBJ2-3	TRBV2	TGTGCCAGCCAAACAGATACGCAGTATTTT	CASQTDTQYF
NA	NA	TRBJ2-7	TRBV10-3	TGTGCCATCAGCCGTGACAGTACCTACGAGCAGTACTTC	CAISRDSTYEQYF
many	NA	TRBJ2-1	TRBV6-1	TGTGCCAGCAGTTCCAGGGTGTATGAGCAGTTCTTC	CASSSRVYEQFF
many	TRBD2	TRBJ2-7	TRBV15	TGTGCCACCAGCAGAGTGACTAGCGGGAGCCACGAGCAGTACTTC	CATSRVTSGSHEQYF
many	NA	TRBJ1-1	TRBV5-1	TGCGCCAGCAGCTCCATTGGACAGACTAACACTGAAGCTTTCTTT	CASSSIGQTNTEAFF
few	NA	TRBJ2-3	TRBV28	TGTGCCAGCAGACAAGTAGATACGCAGTATTTT	CASRQVDTQYF
many	TRBD2	TRBJ2-3	TRBV7-2	TGTGCCAGCAGCTTATGGGCTAGCGGGAGGGGTACGCAGTATTTT	CASSLWASGRGTQYF
few	TRBD1	TRBJ1-2	TRBV6-1	TGTGCCAGCAGCCGGAATCGACAGGGAGCGCTGGGCGGCTACACCTTC	CASSRNRQGALGGYTF